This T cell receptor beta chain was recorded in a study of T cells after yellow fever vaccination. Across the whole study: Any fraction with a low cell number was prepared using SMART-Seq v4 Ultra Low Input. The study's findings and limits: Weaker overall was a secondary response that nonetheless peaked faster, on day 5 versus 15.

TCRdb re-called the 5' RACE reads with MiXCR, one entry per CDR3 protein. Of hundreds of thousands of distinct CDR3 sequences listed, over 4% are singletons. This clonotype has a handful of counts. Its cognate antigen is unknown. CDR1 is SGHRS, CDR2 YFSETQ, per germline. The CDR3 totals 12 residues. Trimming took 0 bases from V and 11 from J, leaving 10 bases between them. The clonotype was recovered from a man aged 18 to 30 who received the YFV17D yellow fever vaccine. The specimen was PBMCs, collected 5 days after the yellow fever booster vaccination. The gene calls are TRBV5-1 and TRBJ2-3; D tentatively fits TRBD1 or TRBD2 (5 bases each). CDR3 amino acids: CASSLAGRVQYF. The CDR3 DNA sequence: TGCGCCAGCAGCTTGGCGGGACGGGTGCAGTATTTT.